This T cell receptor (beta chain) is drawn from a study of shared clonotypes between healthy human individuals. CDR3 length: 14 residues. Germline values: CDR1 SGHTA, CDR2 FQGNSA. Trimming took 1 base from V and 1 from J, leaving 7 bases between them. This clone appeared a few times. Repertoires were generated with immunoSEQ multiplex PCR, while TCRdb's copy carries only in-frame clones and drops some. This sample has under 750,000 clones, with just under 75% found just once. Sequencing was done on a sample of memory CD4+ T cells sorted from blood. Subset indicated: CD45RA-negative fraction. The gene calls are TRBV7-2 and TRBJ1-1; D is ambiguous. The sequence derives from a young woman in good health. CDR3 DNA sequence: TGTGCCAGCAGCTTAGGGCCTGAGAACACTGAAGCTTTCTTT. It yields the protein CASSLGPENTEAFF.